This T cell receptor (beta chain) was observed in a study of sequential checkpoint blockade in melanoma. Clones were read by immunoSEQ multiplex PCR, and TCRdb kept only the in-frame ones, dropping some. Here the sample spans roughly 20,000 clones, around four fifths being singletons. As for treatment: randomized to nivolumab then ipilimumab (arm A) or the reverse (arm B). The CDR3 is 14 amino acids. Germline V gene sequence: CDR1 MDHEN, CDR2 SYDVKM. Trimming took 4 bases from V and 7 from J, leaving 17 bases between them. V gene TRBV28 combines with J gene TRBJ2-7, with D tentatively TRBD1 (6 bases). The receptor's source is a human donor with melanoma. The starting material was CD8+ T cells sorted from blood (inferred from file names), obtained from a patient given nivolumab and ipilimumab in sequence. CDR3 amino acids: CASSSRGAREEQYF. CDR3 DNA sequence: TGTGCCAGCAGTTCCAGGGGTGCCCGGGAAGAGCAGTACTTC.